This T cell receptor (beta chain) emerged from a study of T cell responses to AZD1222 COVID-19 vaccine (dated by TCRdb to the early 2020s). About the investigation overall: AZD1222 recipients given second doses at about 4 weeks or at about 12 weeks were pooled, since spike-specific TCR depth and breadth were not found to differ between the two schedules. A total of about 250 trial participants underwent TCR sequencing, of whom about 210 had received two doses of AZD1222 and approximately 26 had received two doses of the MenACWY control vaccine. Trial participants were enrolled by age into 18-55, 56-69 and 70-plus year subgroups, with about 150, 28 and 57 TCR-sequenced participants respectively.

Concerning this clone: What this receptor recognizes is not known. Per-nucleotide qualities are absent, and no much larger clonotype sits a single base away.

The sample's time point label, in plain terms: baseline before first vaccination. Vaccinee samples came from UK trials COV001 and COV002, including a single-blind randomized controlled phase 2/3 trial of AZD1222 (ChAdOx1 nCoV-19) in healthy adults. Trial participant PBMC samples were collected at day 0 and day 28 after the second dose for TCRbeta chain sequencing. There are 12 amino acids in the CDR3, from cysteine to phenylalanine inclusive. Of all the DNA, just the CDR3 is kept, 36 bases in frame from base 1. V drops 7 bases and J drops 3 bases, leaving 12 bases in between. Taken from the germline V gene, the CDR1 and CDR2 loops are SQVTM and ANQGSEA. General conclusions and limits of the study: Conclusions about previously exposed vaccinees are limited because only 6 or 7 AZD1222 recipients were SARS-CoV-2 seropositive at baseline. Spike-specific TCR breadth and depth rose significantly after two AZD1222 doses compared with day 0 and with MenACWY recipients. Because no day 14 peak-response samples were available, repertoires were characterized only after the peak T cell response. Reportedly, close to half of the unique spike-specific TCRs recognized epitopes lying outside the regions that are mutated in the B.1.351 and B.1.1.7 variants. In the small 56-69-year group, the increase in depth fell short of significance, most likely because of low power. CD4 TCRs associated with the vaccine covered the entire spike protein, and the dominant responses were in regions 160-218 and 743-854. Participants were mostly white British and included more females than males, and it was suggested by the authors that clonal diversity may have been underestimated.

The CDR3 regions of human TCRbeta chains were subjected to immunosequencing. As for the authors' bioinformatics: Repertoire TCRs were matched against a reference library of SARS-CoV-2-specific TCRs generated with the MIRA antigen-specificity platform. Breadth meant the fraction of unique TCRs that were SARS-CoV-2-associated, whereas depth meant the fraction of total T cells that were SARS-CoV-2-associated. Using the MIRA data, every spike-specific TCR was mapped to the spike region that the TCR reacted to and assigned to either a CD4 or a CD8 class. Log10-transformed breadth and depth values were compared by one-way ANOVA with Sidak's multiple comparisons tests. TCRdb retrieved this table from immuneACCESS and kept in-frame rearrangements only. Not all clones are present; in checked studies, unresolved V genes account for under half, and no reason is known for the remainder. Clonal size and the V and J genes are those of that table, whereas D and trimming came from the DNA. The sample has 100,000 to 150,000 clones on record, under 85% of them singletons. The leading ten clones occupy over 5% of the sample.

The clonotype originates from an adult in good health. The sequencing here drew on peripheral blood, taken on day 0 of AZD1222 vaccination. The V and J segments used are TRBV29-1 and TRBJ1-1; TRBD1 might be the D gene, on 5 matching bases. The nucleotide sequence is TGCAGCGCCCTTGGGGGGGACACTGAAGCTTTCTTT. Its protein is CSALGGDTEAFF.